The 28 T cell receptor beta chains presented below share a single source sample, sequenced in a study of tissue T cells after allogeneic stem cell transplantation. Described time point: mouse harvest day 14 after allogeneic transplant. The graft held 10^6 splenic CD5+ T cells and 10^7 T-cell-depleted bone marrow cells. Profiled with immunoSEQ multiplex PCR; TCRdb holds only in-frame clones, not every one. The sample has fewer than 3,000 clones, 48% seen once. Sequenced sample: gut tissue. The receptors originated from a female BALB/c mouse given C57BL/6 T cells with graft-versus-host disease after an allogeneic hematopoietic cell transplant.

This clone was detected a few times. Mouse germline and gene names are used. Read data end 1 residue before the CDR3 end; the end is taken from the germline J gene. The J gene is TRBJ2-7, the V gene TRBV16, with D tentatively TRBD2 (6 bases). Germline V CDR1 and CDR2: SGHSA, FRNQAP. The CDR3 covers 13 residues. The V end lost 2 bases, the J end lost 3 bases, and 8 bases lay between the germline ends. The part of the CDR3 DNA that was read is TGTGCAAGCAGCTTACGGGACTACTATGAACAGTAC. Residues: CASSLRDYYEQY. The entire CDR3 sequence reads CASSLRDYYEQYF.

This clone was counted once. The germline and genes are mouse ones. Read sequence stops 1 residue before the CDR3 end, and the germline J gene provides the missing end. The chain has TRBV26 and TRBJ1-3; D not certain. Trimming took off 6 bases at V and 0 bases at J, with 6 bases between the two ends. The CDR3 is made up of 13 amino acids. Per the germline V gene, CDR1 is KGHPV and CDR2 is FQNQEV (reference sequence). The DNA read from the CDR3 is TGTGCCAGCAGCCAGAATTCTGGAAATACGCTCTAT. Its translation: CASSQNSGNTLY. The whole CDR3 protein is CASSQNSGNTLYF.

Concerning this clone: The germline and genes are mouse ones. The sequenced fragment ends 1 residue before the CDR3 boundary, so the rest is inferred from the germline J gene. This sequence joins TRBV19 and TRBJ2-7; 11 positions match TRBD2. Per the germline V gene, CDR1 is FNHDT and CDR2 is SITEND (reference sequence). The ends lost 3 bases at V and 4 bases at J; junction bases unmatched: 6. The CDR3 covers 15 residues. The CDR3 loop reads CASSTGLGAFYEQYF. Partial CDR3 DNA: TGTGCCAGCAGTACGGGACTGGGGGCCTTTTATGAACAGTAC.

In this sample, this clone turned up a few times. Genes and germline come from the mouse. The read finishes 1 residue shy of the CDR3 end, and the germline J gene is used to complete it. V and J are TRBV13-3 and TRBJ2-7; the D gene could be TRBD1 or TRBD2 (6 bases each). The germline V gene encodes CDR1 NNHDY and CDR2 SYVADS. V lost 1 base, J lost 4 bases, and 9 bases lay in between. The CDR3 contains 13 residues. The DNA read from the CDR3 is TGTGCCAGCAGTGATTGGGGGCGGTATGAACAGTAC. Amino acid sequence: CASSDWGRYEQY. The full CDR3 sequence reads CASSDWGRYEQYF.

In this sample, this clone turned up a few times. Germline and genes: mouse. The sequenced fragment ends 1 residue before the CDR3 boundary, so the rest is inferred from the germline J gene. This rearrangement joins TRBV19 to TRBJ2-7; 10 bases are a match to TRBD1. The CDR3 has 14 residues. The junction had 5 bases not matched to a gene; V was cut back by 4 bases and J by 4 bases. In germline, CDR1 is FNHDT, CDR2 SITEND (reference sequence). The sequenced CDR3 bases are TGTGCCAGCAGTGAGGGACAGGGGTTTTATGAACAGTAC. Translation: CASSEGQGFYEQY. The entire CDR3 sequence reads CASSEGQGFYEQYF.

A remark on this clone: Genes and germline come from the mouse. The CDR3 end falls 1 residue outside the read, so it is completed with the germline J gene. V is TRBV29 and J is TRBJ1-2; D ambiguous. Trimming left V 5 bases short and J 4 bases short, with 8 bases between. The CDR3 consists of 12 residues. From germline, CDR1 is MSHET and CDR2 SYDVDS. CDR3 sequence reads: CASSLPPSDYTF. The CDR3 DNA, read in part, is TGTGCTAGCAGTCTCCCGCCCTCCGACTACACC.

This clone has only a few counts. The genes are named according to mouse. The read is 1 residue too short to cover the CDR3 end, so that end is filled in from the germline J gene. The chain carries TRBV17 and TRBJ1-1; no reliable D call. V lost 0 bases and J lost 6, with 11 bases in between. Germline CDR1 is MNHDT and CDR2 is YYDKIL. The CDR3 is 14 amino acids. The CDR3 sequence: CASSRDVRWSEVFF. The CDR3 bases that were read are TGTGCTAGCAGTAGAGATGTCAGGTGGTCAGAAGTCTTC. Full variable domain (rest looked up from reference TRBV17 and TRBJ1-1): DTTVKQNPRYKLARVGKPVNLICSQTMNHDTMYWYQKKPNQAPKLLLFYYDKILNREADTFEKFQSSRPNNSFCSLYIGSAGLEYSAMYLCASSRDVRWSEVFFGKGTRLTVV.

Comment on this clone: Genes and germline are mouse. The read ends 1 residue shy of where the CDR3 ends; the end is completed using the germline J gene. The chain couples TRBV26 to TRBJ2-1, with D hard to call. CDR1 is KGHPV, CDR2 FQNQEV, per germline (reference sequence). V was shortened by 2 bases and J by 6 bases, with 2 bases between the two germline ends. This CDR3 contains 11 residues. CDR3 region: CASSLGAEQFF. The CDR3 DNA, read in part, is TGTGCCAGCAGTCTGGGTGCTGAGCAGTTC.

Regarding this clone: Gene names and germline match the mouse. The CDR3 end falls 1 residue outside the read, so it is completed with the germline J gene. The V and J genes are TRBV26 and TRBJ2-4, with D maybe TRBD1 (6 bases). CDR3 length: 14 amino acids. Deletions cut 4 bases from V and 2 bases from J, with 10 bases between. The germline gives CDR1 KGHPV, CDR2 FQNQEV (reference sequence). CDR3 bases read: TGTGCCAGCAGTCCTCAGGGGACTCAAAACACCTTGTAC. This translates into CASSPQGTQNTLY. The CDR3 as a whole reads CASSPQGTQNTLYF.

With regard to this clone: Mouse gene names and germline throughout. Read sequence stops 1 residue before the CDR3 end, and the germline J gene provides the missing end. This chain connects TRBV26 to TRBJ2-2; 9 bases fit TRBD2. The trim removed 2 bases at V and 0 bases at J, leaving 1 base unmatched. Germline V CDR1 and CDR2: KGHPV, FQNQEV (reference sequence). CDR3 length equals 16 residues. This chain's CDR3 is CASSLLGGSNTGQLYF. The sequenced part of the CDR3 DNA is TGTGCCAGCAGTCTGCTGGGGGGGTCAAACACCGGGCAGCTCTAC.

In regard to this clone: The gene names given are mouse names. From the germline J gene comes the end of the CDR3, since the read stops 1 residue before it. The rearrangement joins TRBV12-1 to TRBJ1-1, with D hard to call. This CDR3 spans 14 amino acids. Germline CDR1 is SGHSN and CDR2 is HYEKVE. V lost 2 bases and J 0 bases, leaving 9 bases between the germline ends. The DNA read from the CDR3 is TGTGCCAGCTCTCGAAGACAAGCAAACACAGAAGTCTTC. It is translated as CASSRRQANTEVF. The whole CDR3 protein is CASSRRQANTEVFF. Using reference TRBV12-1 and TRBJ1-1 for the parts outside the CDR3, the full variable domain is DSGVVQSPRHIIKEKGGRSVLTCIPISGHSNVVWYQQTLGKELKFLIQHYEKVERDKGFLPSRFSVQQFDDYHSEMNMSALELEDSAMYFCASSRRQANTEVFFGKGTRLTVV.

This clone was seen a few times. Genes here carry mouse names. CDR3 in amino acids: CASSPDWGRFAEQFF. The sequenced part of the CDR3 DNA is TGTGCCAGCAGTCCGGACTGGGGGCGATTTGCTGAGCAGTTC. The chain links TRBV26 to TRBJ2-1; 10 nucleotides align to TRBD2. The missing CDR3 end, 1 residue past where the read stops, is filled in from the germline J gene. The J segment lost 6 bases and the V segment lost 4 bases, leaving 6 bases of the junction unmatched. The CDR3 length is 15 residues. Germline V gene sequence: CDR1 KGHPV, CDR2 FQNQEV (reference sequence). Combining the CDR3 with reference TRBV26 and TRBJ2-1 gives the whole variable domain NSKVIQTPRYLVKGQGQKAKMRCIPEKGHPVVFWYQQNKNNEFKFLINFQNQEVLQQIDMTEKRFSAECPSNSPCSLEIQSSEAGDSALYLCASSPDWGRFAEQFFGPGTRLTVL.

In the case of this clone: Genes and germline come from the mouse. Read coverage stops 1 residue before the CDR3 terminus; the germline J gene supplies the remainder. The chain carries TRBV16 and TRBJ1-3, with a tentative D call TRBD1 (5 bases). The V gene lost 10 bases and the J gene lost 2 bases, with 6 bases spanning the gap. Germline V gene sequence: CDR1 SGHSA, CDR2 FRNQAP. CDR3 length: 11 amino acids. The CDR3 DNA, read in part, is TGTGCAACCAGGGCTGGAAATACGCTCTAT. This gives the protein CATRAGNTLY. The full-length CDR3 reads as CATRAGNTLYF. The complete variable domain, with remaining parts taken from reference TRBV16 and TRBJ1-3, reads NAGVIQTPRHKVTGKGQEATLWCEPISGHSAVFWYRQTIVQGLEFLTYFRNQAPIDDSGMPKERFSAQMPNQSHSTLKIQSTQPQDSAVYLCATRAGNTLYFGEGSRLIVV.

This clone was seen only once. Mouse names are used for the genes. The observed sequence ends 1 residue before the CDR3 terminus, with the missing tail filled in from the germline J gene. The rearrangement uses TRBV12-2 and TRBJ2-7; D is uncertain. From germline, CDR1 is SGHLS and CDR2 HYDKME. V lost 6 bases and J 3 bases, leaving 11 bases between the germline ends. CDR3 length: 12 residues. The CDR3 region is CASSDAIYEQYF. CDR3 DNA, as far as it was read: TGTGCCAGCAGTGATGCGATCTATGAACAGTAC.

A note on this clone: Genes here carry mouse names. The read falls 1 residue short of the CDR3 end, and the missing part is taken from the germline J gene. The chain carries TRBV13-1 and TRBJ2-4; perhaps TRBD1 as D (6 bases). Germline CDR1 reads NSHNY; CDR2 reads SYGAGN. V was clipped by 0 bases and J by 7 bases, with 12 bases between them. There are 14 residues in the CDR3. The sequenced part of the CDR3 DNA is TGTGCCAGCAGTGATGGCTGGGAGGGGGACACCTTGTAC. Its protein is CASSDGWEGDTLY. The CDR3 in its entirety is CASSDGWEGDTLYF.

Judged by abundance, this clone is large. Gene names and germline refer to mouse. Coverage ceases 1 residue before the CDR3 finishes, and the germline J gene fills in the end. V gene TRBV16 combines with J gene TRBJ2-7; TRBD2 aligns across 8 bases. The CDR3 runs to 13 residues. Losses at the gene ends were 5 bases for V and 2 bases for J; bases not matched to a gene: 2. In germline, CDR1 is SGHSA, CDR2 FRNQAP. CDR3 bases read: TGTGCAAGCAGCAGGGGGGGCGCCTATGAACAGTAC. Translating gives CASSRGGAYEQY. The entire CDR3 sequence reads CASSRGGAYEQYF.

A note on this clone: The gene symbols are mouse symbols. The read ends 1 residue shy of where the CDR3 ends; the end is completed using the germline J gene. The chain uses TRBV5 and TRBJ2-5; TRBD1 or TRBD2 may be the D gene (5 bases each). V dropped 0 bases and J dropped 2 bases, with 9 bases sitting between them. The length of the CDR3 is 15 residues. The V gene's germline CDR1 is LGHNA and CDR2 YNLKQL (reference sequence). The CDR3 region is CASSQDGASQDTQYF. Incomplete CDR3 DNA: TGTGCCAGCAGCCAAGATGGGGCATCCCAAGACACCCAGTAC.

This clone was counted between two and nine times. Mouse gene names apply. The CDR3 end lies 1 residue beyond the end of the read and is filled in from the germline J gene. The rearrangement joins TRBV16 to TRBJ2-3, with D unresolved. This CDR3 is 14 amino acids long. V was clipped by 3 bases and J by 0 bases, with 7 bases between them. CDR1 and CDR2 from the germline V gene are SGHSA and FRNQAP. The CDR3 region is CASSFMGSAETLYF. CDR3 DNA (partial): TGTGCAAGCAGCTTTATGGGTAGTGCAGAAACGCTGTAT.

Of note for this clone: These gene names are mouse names. Read coverage stops 1 residue before the CDR3 terminus; the germline J gene supplies the remainder. This chain joins TRBV26 and TRBJ2-5; D is perhaps TRBD1 or TRBD2 (5 bases each). Between the trimmed V and J ends, which lost 2 bases and 4 bases, there was a span of 7 bases. Germline values: CDR1 KGHPV, CDR2 FQNQEV (reference sequence). This CDR3 has 13 amino acids. The covered CDR3 bases are TGTGCCAGCAGTCTGGGGGCAAAAGACACCCAGTAC. Amino acids: CASSLGAKDTQY. The whole CDR3 protein is CASSLGAKDTQYF.

In the case of this clone: Mouse gene names and germline throughout. This same CDR3 is encoded by further DNA sequences in the sample. CDR3 protein: CASSLGNQDTQYF. CDR3 DNA, as far as it was read: TGTGCCAGCAGTCTGGGGAACCAAGACACCCAGTAC. The chain couples TRBV26 to TRBJ2-5; no reliable D call. Sequencing ends 1 residue short of the CDR3 end; the germline J gene provides the rest. V was clipped by 2 bases and J by 0 bases, with 3 bases between them. Germline CDR1 KGHPV, CDR2 FQNQEV (reference sequence). CDR3 length: 13 residues.

This clone was seen only a few times. Any gene name here is a mouse gene name. Read coverage stops 1 residue before the CDR3 terminus; the germline J gene supplies the remainder. V is TRBV26 and J is TRBJ2-3, with D unresolved. Trimming left V 6 bases short and J 6 bases short, with 7 bases between. The CDR3 is made up of 11 amino acids. Per germline, CDR1 KGHPV and CDR2 FQNQEV (reference sequence). The CDR3 region is CASSLRETLYF. Partial CDR3 DNA: TGTGCCAGCAGCCTACGGGAAACGCTGTAT.

Notes on this clone: Gene names and germline refer to mouse. The read terminates 1 residue ahead of where the CDR3 ends, so the germline J gene completes it. V gene TRBV26 combines with J gene TRBJ2-2; 9 bases map to TRBD2. J gave up 3 bases and V 0 bases, and 2 bases lay outside the gene matches. In germline, CDR1 is KGHPV, CDR2 FQNQEV (reference sequence). This CDR3 has 16 amino acids. The CDR3 is CASSLSGGADTGQLYF. The covered CDR3 bases are TGTGCCAGCAGTCTGTCTGGGGGGGCGGACACCGGGCAGCTCTAC.

This clone was recorded a few times. The germline and genes are mouse ones. The DNA ends 1 residue before the CDR3 does, and the rest of the CDR3 is filled in from the germline J gene. The V and J genes are TRBV13-1 and TRBJ2-7; 11 bases fit TRBD2. V dropped 7 bases and J dropped 3; count of bases not matched to a gene: 3. The CDR3 covers 13 residues. Germline V CDR1 and CDR2: NSHNY, SYGAGN. CDR3 protein: CASRLGGVYEQYF. The DNA read from the CDR3 is TGTGCCAGCCGACTGGGGGGGGTCTATGAACAGTAC.

This clone was recorded a few times. A much larger clone lies a single base off, so this may be a read error. Germline and genes here are mouse. The read ends 1 residue early relative to the CDR3; the germline J gene fills the gap. V is TRBV12-1 and J is TRBJ2-7; 9 nucleotides agree with TRBD2. The V and J ends lost 0 bases and 0 bases, in that order; junction bases with no gene match: 2. The CDR3 is 15 amino acids. From germline, CDR1 is SGHSN and CDR2 HYEKVE. The DNA read from the CDR3 is TGTGCCAGCTCTCTCGACTGGGGGAGCTCCTATGAACAGTAC. This gives the protein CASSLDWGSSYEQY. Given in full, the CDR3 is CASSLDWGSSYEQYF.

In this sample, this clone turned up a few times. Gene names follow the mouse nomenclature. The read gets to within 1 residue of the CDR3 end, and the germline J gene fills in the rest. J is TRBJ1-4 and V is TRBV26; D unclear. The germline V gene encodes CDR1 KGHPV and CDR2 FQNQEV (reference sequence). The CDR3 has 13 residues. Trimming shortened V by 6 bases and J by 0 bases, and 5 bases separated the two germline ends. CDR3: CASSSLSNERLFF. Incomplete CDR3 DNA: TGTGCCAGCAGCAGTCTTTCCAACGAAAGATTATTT.

This clone counts as medium-sized. Germline and genes: mouse. From the germline J gene comes the end of the CDR3, since the read stops 1 residue before it. The chain is built from TRBV14 and TRBJ2-7, with TRBD2 identical over 9 bases. The germline V gene has CDR1 SGHDT and CDR2 FRDEAV. The V gene end was trimmed by 4 bases and the J gene end by 3 bases; junction bases not matched to a gene: 5. This CDR3 spans 14 amino acids. CDR3 bases read: TGTGCCAGCAGTAAAGACTGGGGGTTCTATGAACAGTAC. It codes for CASSKDWGFYEQY. The entire CDR3 protein is CASSKDWGFYEQYF.

Points on this clone: Gene labels here are mouse ones. Read coverage stops 1 residue before the CDR3 terminus; the germline J gene supplies the remainder. The chain is built from TRBV12-1 and TRBJ2-5; 9 bases fit TRBD2. The germline CDR1 and CDR2 sequences are SGHSN and HYEKVE. V was pared by 2 bases and J by 8 bases, with 7 bases of the junction left unmatched. This CDR3 is 14 amino acids long. The sequenced CDR3 bases are TGTGCCAGCTCTCCAAGACTGGGGGCGGGCACCCAGTAC. This translates into CASSPRLGAGTQY. The full CDR3 protein is CASSPRLGAGTQYF.

Turning to this clone: The gene symbols are mouse symbols. The read is 1 residue too short to cover the CDR3 end, so that end is filled in from the germline J gene. The rearrangement uses TRBV26 and TRBJ1-4; D remains unclear. V was cut by 2 bases and J by 5 bases, with 6 bases left in between. Germline V lookup: CDR1 KGHPV, CDR2 FQNQEV (reference sequence). The CDR3 spans 13 residues. Here the CDR3 reads CASSLTRNERLFF. The CDR3 DNA, read in part, is TGTGCCAGCAGTCTGACCAGAAACGAAAGATTATTT.